A selection of T cell receptor beta chains follows, all from one sample in a study of blood T cell repertoires in COVID-19. Here immunoSEQ multiplex PCR was the method, and the copy in TCRdb shows in-frame clones only, minus some. The data show a few hundred thousand clones, 70% to 90% seen once. The specimen was PBMCs or T cells enriched from blood (not recorded which). The receptors come from a woman aged 40 to 49 who had recovered from COVID-19. CDR3s include the opening cysteine and the closing phenylalanine or tryptophan. The order of the fields is J gene, D gene, clone size, V gene, CDR3 protein, CDR3 DNA. The D gene is left open where the match is weak. Where a row states a size, it is once, few, many or the class of an expanded clone; other rows omit it.

TRBJ1-2 - - TRBV19 CASSIDHPWAGKSNYGYTF TGTGCCAGTAGTATAGATCACCCGTGGGCAGGGAAGTCCAACTATGGCTACACCTTC
TRBJ2-1 TRBD2 - TRBV4-3 CASSQEPVSAGGRRFF TGCGCCAGCAGCCAAGAGCCTGTATCAGCGGGAGGACGTCGGTTCTTC
TRBJ2-1 - - TRBV27 CASSLRGRSDSYNEQFF TGTGCCAGCAGTTTAAGGGGCAGAAGTGACTCCTACAATGAGCAGTTCTTC
TRBJ1-5 - - TRBV2 CASSEELNQPQHF TGTGCCAGCAGTGAAGAACTAAATCAGCCCCAGCATTTT
TRBJ2-7 TRBD2 - TRBV11-3 CASSLAGGPYEQYF TGTGCCAGCAGCTTAGCGGGAGGGCCCTACGAGCAGTACTTC
TRBJ2-5 - - TRBV24-1 CATSDPTGSETQYF TGTGCCACCAGTGACCCAACAGGGTCGGAGACCCAGTACTTC
TRBJ1-1 - once TRBV29-1 CSVAETGVAFF TGCAGCGTTGCCGAGACGGGGGTGGCTTTCTTT
TRBJ1-5 - - TRBV30 CAWSGGHSQPQHF TGTGCCTGGAGTGGGGGGCACAGTCAGCCCCAGCATTTT
TRBJ2-7 - - TRBV28 CASSGYEQYF TGTGCCAGCAGCGGCTACGAGCAGTACTTC
TRBJ1-3 TRBD1 - TRBV4-3 CASSQDDRGIPGNTIYF TGCGCCAGCAGCCAAGATGACAGGGGAATCCCTGGAAACACCATATATTTT
TRBJ1-1 - - TRBV10-3 CAISERGAGSNSEAFF TGTGCCATCAGTGAGAGGGGCGCGGGGTCAAATTCTGAAGCTTTCTTT
TRBJ2-4 - - TRBV29-1 CSVEESDIQYF TGCAGCGTTGAAGAGTCTGACATTCAGTACTTC
TRBJ2-1 - once TRBV6-2/TRBV6-3 CASSRQVPNEQFF TGTGCCAGCAGTCGACAGGTACCCAATGAGCAGTTCTTC
TRBJ1-2 TRBD1 - TRBV6-6 CASSDSGQASYYGYTF TGTGCCAGCAGCGACTCAGGACAGGCATCATACTATGGCTACACCTTC
TRBJ1-6 TRBD1 once TRBV3-1/TRBV3-2 CASSHHNPVGRGHSSYNSPLHF TGTGCCAGCAGCCATCACAACCCGGTTGGCAGGGGGCACAGCTCCTATAATTCACCCCTCCACTTT
TRBJ2-1 - - TRBV7-6 CASSLFAWYEQFF TGTGCCAGCAGCTTATTTGCGTGGTACGAGCAGTTCTTC
TRBJ1-2 - few TRBV7-2 CASSFAGVGYTF TGTGCCAGCAGCTTTGCGGGGGTGGGCTACACCTTC
TRBJ1-4 - once TRBV28 CASSQVMAGEKLFF TGTGCCAGCAGCCAGGTCATGGCGGGTGAAAAACTGTTTTTT
TRBJ2-7 - - TRBV29-1 CSVRQGKNEQYF TGCAGCGTTAGGCAGGGAAAAAACGAGCAGTACTTC
TRBJ1-2 - - TRBV5-4 CASSLGGNYGYTF TGTGCCAGCAGCTTAGGAGGGAATTATGGCTACACCTTC
TRBJ2-7 TRBD2 - TRBV14 CASSPVAGPSYEQYF TGTGCCAGCAGCCCAGTAGCGGGACCGTCCTACGAGCAGTACTTC
TRBJ1-2 TRBD1 - TRBV28 CASSHRTGFGYTF TGTGCCAGCAGCCATCGGACAGGGTTTGGCTACACCTTC
TRBJ1-2 - - TRBV2 CAGAVSNYGYTF TGTGCAGGGGCCGTATCTAACTATGGCTACACCTTC
TRBJ2-5 - - TRBV6-5 CASSYSGAQETQYF TGTGCCAGCAGTTACTCGGGGGCCCAAGAGACCCAGTACTTC
TRBJ1-4 - - TRBV4-1 CASSQVRGSEELFF TGCGCCAGCAGCCAAGTTCGCGGGAGTGAGGAACTGTTTTTT
TRBJ2-1 TRBD2 - TRBV9 CASSVGLAGVYNEQFF TGTGCCAGCAGCGTGGGCCTAGCGGGAGTCTACAATGAGCAGTTCTTC
TRBJ1-2 TRBD1 - TRBV11-2 CASSLAVTGASGYTF TGTGCCAGCAGCTTAGCAGTCACAGGGGCTTCTGGCTACACCTTC